Below are 21 T cell receptor beta chains sequenced from a single sample in a study of CD8 T cells in Susac syndrome. Random hexamers primed reverse transcription of about 0.5 to 1 ug RNA. TCRdb independently ran MiXCR on the immunoSEQ multiplex PCR reads; one entry per CDR3 protein. Here the sample spans about 130,000 distinct CDR3 sequences, around 96% being singletons. Sequencing used CD4+ T cells from PBMCs. Receptors were obtained from a human donor in good health.

The chain has TRBV6-5 and TRBJ2-5; no firm D call. The V and J ends lost 8 bases and 0 bases respectively, with 13 bases between them. This CDR3 region has 14 residues. Germline loops: CDR1 MNHEY, CDR2 SVGAGI. The CDR3 region is CASSVQTYQETQYF. CDR3 DNA: TGTGCCAGCTCGGTACAGACCTACCAAGAGACCCAGTACTTC.

V gene TRBV5-1 combines with J gene TRBJ2-7, with D possibly TRBD1 on 6 matching bases. The CDR3 sequence is 14 residues long. V lost 5 bases and J lost 5, with 17 bases in between. Germline V gene data show CDR1 as SGHRS and CDR2 as YFSETQ. CDR3 region: CASRRLGAGNEQYF. The CDR3 DNA reads TGCGCCAGCAGAAGGTTGGGGGCTGGCAACGAGCAGTACTTC. The full variable domain, with the rest looked up from reference TRBV5-1 and TRBJ2-7, is KAGVTQTPRYLIKTRGQQVTLSCSPISGHRSVSWYQQTPGQGLQFLFEYFSETQRNKGNFPGRFSGRQFSNSRSEMNVSTLELGDSALYLCASRRLGAGNEQYFGPGTRLTVT.

V and J are TRBV5-1 and TRBJ2-5; no definite D call. The CDR3 runs to 12 residues. Trimming shortened V by 4 bases and J by 5 bases, and 9 bases separated the two germline ends. Germline V gene sequence: CDR1 SGHRS, CDR2 YFSETQ. The CDR3 here is CASSQTTETQYF. Written as DNA, the CDR3 is TGCGCCAGCAGCCAGACGACGGAGACCCAGTACTTC.

The chain couples TRBV7-2 to TRBJ2-7; TRBD2 might be the D (6 bases). Germline V lookup: CDR1 SGHTA, CDR2 FQGNSA. The CDR3 sequence is 16 residues long. V shed 4 bases and J shed 1 base, with 17 bases lying between them. CDR3 sequence reads: CASSSDGGLVSYEQYF. The CDR3 DNA sequence: TGTGCCAGCAGCTCAGACGGGGGATTAGTGTCCTACGAGCAGTACTTC.

The V call is TRBV2, the J call TRBJ2-3, with D possibly TRBD2 on 5 matching bases. CDR3 length: 13 amino acids. Germline CDR1 and CDR2: SNHLY and FYNNEI. V was shortened by 7 bases and J by 2 bases, with 10 bases between the two germline ends. The CDR3 loop is CASKRLPTDTQYF. CDR3 in DNA: TGTGCCAGCAAGCGGTTGCCCACAGATACGCAGTATTTT. The full variable domain, its missing parts supplied by reference TRBV2 and TRBJ2-3, is EPEVTQTPSHQVTQMGQEVILRCVPISNHLYFYWYRQILGQKVEFLVSFYNNEISEKSEIFDDQFSVERPDGSNFTLKIRSTKLEDSAMYFCASKRLPTDTQYFGPGTRLTVL.

This chain connects TRBV19 to TRBJ2-1; D gene unclear. Germline-derived CDR1 and CDR2 are LNHDA and SQIVND (reference sequence). The V and J ends lost 3 bases and 9 bases respectively, with 9 bases between them. The CDR3 runs 12 residues. The CDR3 protein is CASSMFSVEQFF. The DNA for the CDR3 is TGTGCCAGTAGTATGTTTTCAGTTGAGCAGTTCTTC.

The chain joins TRBV12-3 or TRBV12-4 to TRBJ2-1; 11 nucleotides agree with TRBD2. CDR3 length: 16 amino acids. V was clipped by 6 bases and J by 1 base; unmatched bases: 5. The CDR3 reads CASRPTSGRSYNEQFF. The CDR3 bases are TGTGCCAGCAGGCCTACTAGCGGGAGATCCTACAATGAGCAGTTCTTC.

The chain combines TRBV29-1 with TRBJ2-2, with 7 bases aligning to TRBD1. The CDR3 spans 16 residues. Germline CDR1 is SQVTM and CDR2 is ANQGSEA. V lost 0 bases and J lost 1; bases outside the gene matches: 5. The CDR3, as DNA: TGCAGCGTTGAAGATCGCAGGACAGGGAACACCGGGGAGCTGTTTTTT. This codes for CSVEDRRTGNTGELFF.

This rearrangement joins TRBV10-2 to TRBJ1-1, with D possibly TRBD1 on 5 matching bases. Trimming took off 2 bases at V and 9 bases at J, with 16 bases between the two ends. From germline, CDR1 is WSHSY and CDR2 SAAADI. The CDR3 consists of 14 residues. CDR3: CASSERGPWRKAFF. CDR3 nucleotide sequence: TGCGCCAGCAGTGAGCGGGGCCCTTGGAGAAAAGCTTTCTTT.

The gene calls are TRBV5-1 and TRBJ1-1; a possible D gene is TRBD1 (5 bases). V lost 0 bases, J lost 6 bases, and 15 bases lay in between. Germline V gives CDR1 SGHRS, CDR2 YFSETQ. There are 15 residues in the CDR3. The CDR3 DNA reads as TGCGCCAGCAGCTTGGCGCGGGGAAGGGACGCTGAAGCTTTCTTT. Translating it yields CASSLARGRDAEAFF.

The genes are TRBV29-1 and TRBJ2-2, with D possibly TRBD1 on 6 matching bases. The CDR3 is made up of 14 amino acids. The ends were cut back, 4 bases at V and 2 bases at J, with 11 bases in the middle. CDR1 and CDR2 from the germline V gene are SQVTM and ANQGSEA. CDR3 protein: CSVGAGANTGELFF. In DNA, the CDR3 is TGCAGCGTTGGGGCAGGGGCAAACACCGGGGAGCTGTTTTTT.

The chain combines TRBV27 with TRBJ1-2; 9 bases match TRBD1. Germline V CDR1 and CDR2: MNHEY, SMNVEV (reference sequence). The CDR3 spans 14 residues. J lost 4 bases, V lost 6 bases, and 6 bases had no gene match. The DNA for the CDR3 is TGTGCCAGCAGGGGTCCGGACAGGGGCTATGGCTACACCTTC. Its translation is CASRGPDRGYGYTF.

V gene TRBV7-9 combines with J gene TRBJ1-1, with D maybe TRBD1 (6 bases). The germline V and J ends were trimmed by 1 base and 4 bases, with 10 bases remaining between them. Per the germline V gene, CDR1 is SEHNR and CDR2 is FQNEAQ (reference sequence). The CDR3 sequence is 14 residues long. This chain's CDR3 is CASSLVAGATEAFF. CDR3 in DNA: TGTGCCAGCAGCTTAGTGGCGGGGGCCACTGAAGCTTTCTTT.

The chain is built from TRBV2 and TRBJ1-1, with unresolved D. The CDR3 loop spans 13 amino acids. Germline V gene data show CDR1 as SNHLY and CDR2 as FYNNEI. V was shortened by 0 bases and J by 5 bases, with 7 bases between the two germline ends. The CDR3 reads CASSEAPSTEAFF. DNA of the CDR3: TGTGCCAGCAGTGAAGCGCCCAGTACTGAAGCTTTCTTT.

The chain links TRBV29-1 to TRBJ1-2; tentative D call: TRBD1 (5 bases). Germline CDR1 is SQVTM and CDR2 is ANQGSEA. The CDR3 consists of 12 residues. Trimming removed 1 base from V and 4 bases from J, with 7 bases in between. The chain's CDR3 is CSVEGGGYGYTF. Written as DNA, the CDR3 is TGCAGCGTTGAAGGGGGGGGCTATGGCTACACCTTC. The complete variable domain, with remaining parts taken from reference TRBV29-1 and TRBJ1-2, reads SAVISQKPSRDICQRGTSLTIQCQVDSQVTMMFWYRQQPGQSLTLIATANQGSEATYESGFVIDKFPISRPNLTFSTLTVSNMSPEDSSIYLCSVEGGGYGYTFGSGTRLTVV.

The chain combines TRBV29-1 with TRBJ2-7, with D tentatively TRBD1 (7 bases). The germline V and J ends were trimmed by 3 bases and 6 bases, with 12 bases remaining between them. The CDR3 sequence is 12 residues long. Germline V gene lookup returns CDR1 SQVTM and CDR2 ANQGSEA. This chain's CDR3 is CSVDRGASEQYF. In nucleotides, the CDR3 is TGCAGCGTTGACAGGGGGGCGTCCGAGCAGTACTTC.

This clonotype was seen just once. The chain recombines TRBV3-1 with TRBJ1-1; TRBD1 agrees at 8 bases. Germline CDR1 is LGHDT and CDR2 is YNNKEL (reference sequence). Germline trimming cut 6 bases from V and 0 bases from J; bases unmatched to any gene: 3. The CDR3 totals 14 residues. For the CDR3, the DNA is TGTGCCAGCAGTCCGGGACAGGTGAACACTGAAGCTTTCTTT. It codes for CASSPGQVNTEAFF.

V is TRBV20-1 and J is TRBJ2-1; 9 bases align to TRBD2. Looked up from germline, CDR1 is DFQATT and CDR2 is SNEGSKA (reference sequence). The CDR3 covers 16 residues. V trimming: 1 base; J trimming: 5 bases; junction bases outside the gene matches: 9. For the CDR3, the DNA is TGCAGTGCTAGAGGGCGTAGCGGGAGTAACCACAATGAGCAGTTCTTC. Its protein product is CSARGRSGSNHNEQFF.

This chain links TRBV29-1 with TRBJ1-1; D gene ambiguous. With 8 bases removed from V and 0 bases from J, the gap between germline ends came to 13 bases. The CDR3 runs to 13 residues. Germline V gives CDR1 SQVTM, CDR2 ANQGSEA. CDR3 residues: CSTRRNMNTEAFF. The CDR3 bases are TGCAGCACCCGACGGAATATGAACACTGAAGCTTTCTTT.

CDR3 amino acids: CASSPPGPTYEQYF. As DNA, the CDR3 is TGTGCCAGCAGCCCCCCGGGCCCGACCTACGAGCAGTACTTC. The chain combines TRBV7-2 with TRBJ2-7; D uncertain. The CDR3 extends over 14 amino acids. Germline V gene data show CDR1 as SGHTA and CDR2 as FQGNSA. Trimming pared 5 bases from V and 2 bases from J, leaving 13 bases between.

The CDR3: CASSGGGTSGQETQYF. CDR3 in DNA: TGTGCCAGCAGTGGCGGCGGGACTAGCGGCCAAGAGACCCAGTACTTC. The chain combines TRBV2 with TRBJ2-5, with 11 bases fitting TRBD2. CDR1 and CDR2 from the germline V gene are SNHLY and FYNNEI. The CDR3 has 16 amino acids. V gave up 4 bases and J gave up 1 base; unmatched junction bases: 5.